This paragraph reports one T cell receptor (beta chain). What it binds is unknown. The data derive from a study of T cell responses to AZD1222 COVID-19 vaccine. V lost 4 bases to trimming and J lost 7 bases, with 10 bases between them. Germline V gives CDR1 SGHAT, CDR2 FQNNGV. This CDR3 region has 13 residues. Sequenced by immunoSEQ multiplex PCR; TCRdb stores in-frame clones only, minus some. This table holds some 150,000 clones, about 85% found once. Findings and limits, study-wide: The repertoires were collected only after the peak T cell response. Targets within unmutated variant regions were reportedly found for nearly half of spike-specific TCRs. The sample set comprised mostly white British donors with more females, and clonal diversity was possibly underestimated. Increases in Spike-specific TCR breadth and depth were seen after two AZD1222 doses.

The sample consisted of peripheral blood, taken after recovery from COVID-19. This receptor was identified in an adult who had recovered from COVID-19. The rearrangement uses TRBV11-2 and TRBJ2-2, with no clear D. The CDR3 loop is CASSSRVGGELFF. The CDR3, as DNA: TGTGCCAGCAGCTCTAGAGTAGGCGGGGAGCTGTTTTTT.